These T cell receptor beta chains were read from a single sample in a study of cytomegalovirus exposure and HLA in healthy donors. TCRdb's table, derived via immunoSEQ multiplex PCR, lists solely in-frame clones and lacks some. The sample lists some 100,000 clones; around 76% were seen once. The sequencing sample was made of PBMCs. These receptors originate from a woman aged 45-60 years in good health and CMV-seropositive. The CDR3 runs from the conserved cysteine through the conserved F or W. The order of the fields is CDR3 DNA, CDR3 protein, V gene, D gene, J gene, clone size. The D gene is left open where the match is weak. A clone size is listed for some rows: how often the clone was seen (once, few, many), or a class if it is expanded.

cdr3_nt: TGTTCCAGCAGTCCGGACAGGAATCCCTACGAGCAGTACTTC
cdr3_aa: CSSSPDRNPYEQYF
v_call: TRBV7-9
d_call: TRBD1
j_call: TRBJ2-7
clone_size: NA

cdr3_nt: TGTGCCAGTAGTCCGTACCTCAGGGTGGGATCGAACACCGGGGAGCTGTTTTTT
cdr3_aa: CASSPYLRVGSNTGELFF
v_call: TRBV19
d_call: NA
j_call: TRBJ2-2
clone_size: NA

cdr3_nt: TGCGCCAGCAGTCCCGGGACAGTTACGGGCGAGCAGTACTTC
cdr3_aa: CASSPGTVTGEQYF
v_call: TRBV10-1
d_call: TRBD1
j_call: TRBJ2-7
clone_size: NA

cdr3_nt: TGTGCCTGGAGACGCGGGTTGAACGAGCAGTACTTC
cdr3_aa: CAWRRGLNEQYF
v_call: TRBV30
d_call: NA
j_call: TRBJ2-7
clone_size: NA

cdr3_nt: TGTGCCAGCAGTTTATCGGGGACTGGCGGGAGAACCGGGGAGCTGTTTTTT
cdr3_aa: CASSLSGTGGRTGELFF
v_call: TRBV27
d_call: TRBD2
j_call: TRBJ2-2
clone_size: once

cdr3_nt: TGTGCCACCTGGAGCGGACTAGCGGGAGGTAATGAGCAGTTCTTC
cdr3_aa: CATWSGLAGGNEQFF
v_call: TRBV28
d_call: TRBD2
j_call: TRBJ2-1
clone_size: few

cdr3_nt: TGTGCCAGTAGTAACCTAGGATTAACTAATGAAAAACTGTTTTTT
cdr3_aa: CASSNLGLTNEKLFF
v_call: TRBV19
d_call: NA
j_call: TRBJ1-4
clone_size: NA

cdr3_nt: TGTGCCAGCTCCCCCGCCGCAAGCGGGAGACATGAGCAGTTCTTC
cdr3_aa: CASSPAASGRHEQFF
v_call: TRBV18
d_call: TRBD2
j_call: TRBJ2-1
clone_size: NA

cdr3_nt: TGTGCCAGCAGCGGGAGATCCGAGTACGAGCAGTACTTC
cdr3_aa: CASSGRSEYEQYF
v_call: TRBV6-6
d_call: NA
j_call: TRBJ2-7
clone_size: few

cdr3_nt: TGTGCCAGTAGTATTTCCGGGACTCTCACAAACACCGGGGAGCTGTTTTTT
cdr3_aa: CASSISGTLTNTGELFF
v_call: TRBV19
d_call: NA
j_call: TRBJ2-2
clone_size: NA

cdr3_nt: TGTGCCAGCAGGGAGGGACAGTACACAGATACGCAGTATTTT
cdr3_aa: CASREGQYTDTQYF
v_call: TRBV6-1
d_call: NA
j_call: TRBJ2-3
clone_size: NA

cdr3_nt: TGTGCCAGCTCACCACCCGGGACAGGGTTCTCTGGAAACACCATATATTTT
cdr3_aa: CASSPPGTGFSGNTIYF
v_call: TRBV18
d_call: TRBD1
j_call: TRBJ1-3
clone_size: NA

cdr3_nt: TGTGCCAGCAGTGAACCAGGTTTCACAGATACGCAGTATTTT
cdr3_aa: CASSEPGFTDTQYF
v_call: TRBV2
d_call: NA
j_call: TRBJ2-3
clone_size: NA

cdr3_nt: TGTGCCAGCAGTCAACAGGGGAACACTGAAGCTTTCTTT
cdr3_aa: CASSQQGNTEAFF
v_call: TRBV6-6
d_call: NA
j_call: TRBJ1-1
clone_size: NA

cdr3_nt: TGTGCCAGCAGCCTTAGGTACAGCGGGATCTCGTGGGATACGCAGTATTTT
cdr3_aa: CASSLRYSGISWDTQYF
v_call: TRBV11-2
d_call: TRBD2
j_call: TRBJ2-3
clone_size: NA

cdr3_nt: TGTGCCAGCAGCGAGGATCGGGGGTTCACAGATACGCAGTATTTT
cdr3_aa: CASSEDRGFTDTQYF
v_call: TRBV5-6
d_call: NA
j_call: TRBJ2-3
clone_size: NA

cdr3_nt: TGTGCCAGTGGGGGGGGGCTGAACACTGAAGCTTTCTTT
cdr3_aa: CASGGGLNTEAFF
v_call: TRBV9
d_call: NA
j_call: TRBJ1-1
clone_size: NA

cdr3_nt: TGCAGCGTTGGGTTCGGGGAGACCCAGTACTTC
cdr3_aa: CSVGFGETQYF
v_call: TRBV29-1
d_call: NA
j_call: TRBJ2-5
clone_size: NA

cdr3_nt: TGTGCCAGCTCACCGGGACTAGCGGAACAAGAGACCCAGTACTTC
cdr3_aa: CASSPGLAEQETQYF
v_call: TRBV18
d_call: TRBD2
j_call: TRBJ2-5
clone_size: once

cdr3_nt: TGTGCCATCAGAACTAGCGGTCAAGAGACCCAGTACTTC
cdr3_aa: CAIRTSGQETQYF
v_call: TRBV10-3
d_call: TRBD2
j_call: TRBJ2-5
clone_size: few

cdr3_nt: TGTGCCAGCAGCTCCAGGCCCGGGTCCCAGGGCAGTAATGAGCAGTTCTTC
cdr3_aa: CASSSRPGSQGSNEQFF
v_call: TRBV5-4
d_call: NA
j_call: TRBJ2-1
clone_size: NA

cdr3_nt: TGTGCCAGCAGGGAGGGGTTGTCCACAGATACGCAGTATTTT
cdr3_aa: CASREGLSTDTQYF
v_call: TRBV2
d_call: NA
j_call: TRBJ2-3
clone_size: NA

cdr3_nt: TGTGCCAGCAGCGAGGGACAGGACTATGGCTACACCTTC
cdr3_aa: CASSEGQDYGYTF
v_call: TRBV9
d_call: TRBD1
j_call: TRBJ1-2
clone_size: NA

cdr3_nt: TGTGCCAGCAGCTTGACAGGGGGCCTCGGCGAGCAGTACTTC
cdr3_aa: CASSLTGGLGEQYF
v_call: TRBV5-6
d_call: TRBD1
j_call: TRBJ2-7
clone_size: NA

cdr3_nt: TGTGCCTGGAGCGGAGCTTGGATTTCTAACTATGGCTACACCTTC
cdr3_aa: CAWSGAWISNYGYTF
v_call: TRBV30
d_call: NA
j_call: TRBJ1-2
clone_size: NA

cdr3_nt: TGTGCCTGGAGTCGGGACAGGCCTTATGGCTACACCTTC
cdr3_aa: CAWSRDRPYGYTF
v_call: TRBV30
d_call: TRBD1
j_call: TRBJ1-2
clone_size: few

cdr3_nt: TGTGCCAGCAGCTTAGATCTAAGCACCCCAGGGGTTTTCACCTACGAGCAGTACTTC
cdr3_aa: CASSLDLSTPGVFTYEQYF
v_call: TRBV7-9
d_call: NA
j_call: TRBJ2-7
clone_size: NA